Listed here are 28 T cell receptor beta chains from one sample, sequenced in a study of cytomegalovirus exposure and HLA in healthy donors. PCR involved 60 Vbeta and 13 Jbeta primers. Assay used: immunoSEQ multiplex PCR; TCRdb lists only in-frame clones, some missing. Counted here are approximately 190,000 clones, 82% occurring once; the ten biggest clones make up around 0.8%. The sample taken for sequencing was PBMCs. These receptors were collected from a woman in her late teens or twenties in good health and CMV-seronegative.

J is TRBJ1-2 and V is TRBV2, with TRBD1 identical over 7 bases. Looked up from germline, CDR1 is SNHLY and CDR2 is FYNNEI. The CDR3 contains 13 residues. J gave up 4 bases and V 3 bases, and 2 bases lay outside the gene matches. Here the CDR3 DNA reads TGTGCCAGCAGTGAGGGGGACAGCTATGGCTACACCTTC. Amino acids: CASSEGDSYGYTF.

The table lists this clone with a few counts. The gene calls are TRBV25-1 and TRBJ1-1, with D possibly being TRBD1 (6 bases). The CDR3 is 11 residues long. The germline V and J ends were trimmed by 8 bases and 7 bases, with 11 bases remaining between them. In germline, CDR1 is MGHDK, CDR2 SYGVNS. The CDR3 sequence is CASGDTIEAFF. CDR3 sequence (DNA): TGTGCCAGCGGGGACACAATTGAAGCTTTCTTT.

This rearrangement joins TRBV7-9 to TRBJ2-5; tentative D call: TRBD2 (7 bases). The germline CDR1 and CDR2 sequences are SEHNR and FQNEAQ (reference sequence). V lost 3 bases and J lost 5, with 22 bases in between. CDR3 length: 17 amino acids. The chain's CDR3 is CASSFFRRGRPGETQYF. DNA for the CDR3: TGTGCCAGCAGCTTTTTTAGGCGGGGGCGCCCAGGGGAGACCCAGTACTTC.

The rearrangement joins TRBV6-6 to TRBJ1-6; D unclear. The germline V and J ends were trimmed by 2 bases and 3 bases, with 8 bases remaining between them. The CDR3 spans 15 residues. Germline V gives CDR1 MNHNY, CDR2 SVGAGI (reference sequence). CDR3 amino acids: CASSYRAGYNSPLHF. DNA of the CDR3: TGTGCCAGCAGTTACCGCGCAGGCTATAATTCACCCCTCCACTTT.

In this sample, this clone turned up a few times. This sequence joins TRBV29-1 and TRBJ1-1; a possible D gene is TRBD1 (6 bases). V gave up 5 bases and J gave up 3 bases, with 16 bases separating them. Germline-derived CDR1 and CDR2 are SQVTM and ANQGSEA. CDR3 length equals 14 residues. The CDR3 is CSVYGGGGYTEAFF. The CDR3, as DNA: TGCAGCGTTTACGGGGGAGGGGGGTACACTGAAGCTTTCTTT. The whole variable domain, filled in from reference TRBV29-1 and TRBJ1-1, reads SAVISQKPSRDICQRGTSLTIQCQVDSQVTMMFWYRQQPGQSLTLIATANQGSEATYESGFVIDKFPISRPNLTFSTLTVSNMSPEDSSIYLCSVYGGGGYTEAFFGQGTRLTVV.

The J gene is TRBJ2-1, the V gene TRBV6-1, with a tentative D call TRBD2 (6 bases). Germline lookup yields CDR1 MNHNS and CDR2 SASEGT. CDR3 length equals 13 residues. Trimming took 7 bases from V and 9 from J, leaving 16 bases between them. The CDR3, as DNA: TGTGCCAGCACGGACGGGAGCTCAGGTGAGCAGTTCTTC. Translating it yields CASTDGSSGEQFF.

J is TRBJ2-3 and V is TRBV10-3; D is unresolved. The CDR3 has 16 amino acids. The V end lost 3 bases, the J end lost 1 base, and 14 bases lay between the germline ends. Germline loops: CDR1 ENHRY, CDR2 SYGVKD. DNA for the CDR3: TGTGCCATCAGTGACCTACAGAGTTACGGCACAGATACGCAGTATTTT. Protein product: CAISDLQSYGTDTQYF.

This clone appeared a few times. The chain uses TRBV7-9 and TRBJ2-7, with 7 bases that match TRBD2. V shed 8 bases and J 5 bases; nucleotides not matched to a gene: 3. Germline V gene data show CDR1 as SEHNR and CDR2 as FQNEAQ (reference sequence). The CDR3 runs 11 residues. CDR3 coding DNA: TGTGCCAGCGGGGAGGGGAACGAGCAGTACTTC. Amino acids: CASGEGNEQYF.

This clone was seen more than once but under ten times. V gene TRBV10-2 combines with J gene TRBJ2-1, with TRBD2 matching 11 bases. CDR1 is WSHSY and CDR2 is SAAADI in the germline V gene. V trimming: 5 bases; J trimming: 6 bases; junction bases outside the gene matches: 6. The CDR3 is made up of 15 amino acids. The CDR3 sequence is CASSRLAGFRNEQFF. The DNA of the CDR3 is TGCGCCAGCAGTCGACTAGCGGGGTTTCGCAATGAGCAGTTCTTC.

This clone was recorded once. The chain has TRBV18 and TRBJ1-2; possible D gene TRBD1, 6 bases. V was shortened by 3 bases and J by 4 bases, with 12 bases between the two germline ends. Germline V gene sequence: CDR1 KGHSH, CDR2 LQKENI. This CDR3 contains 14 residues. The CDR3 here is CASSPGQNSYGYTF. The CDR3 nucleotides are TGTGCCAGCTCACCCGGACAGAACTCCTATGGCTACACCTTC.

This chain joins TRBV18 and TRBJ2-7; D is perhaps TRBD1 (5 bases). Trimming removed 0 bases at V and 0 bases at J, with 15 bases between. Germline values: CDR1 KGHSH, CDR2 LQKENI. This CDR3 region has 17 residues. The CDR3 DNA is TGTGCCAGCTCACCACCGGTTCAGGGCCCCAGCTCCTACGAGCAGTACTTC. Translating it yields CASSPPVQGPSSYEQYF.

This clone was seen more than once but under ten times. This rearrangement joins TRBV6-5 to TRBJ1-1, with D possibly matching TRBD1 (5 bases). The CDR3 extends over 13 amino acids. Trimming removed 5 bases from V and 8 bases from J, with 15 bases in between. The V gene's germline CDR1 is MNHEY and CDR2 SVGAGI. The CDR3 here is CASSVPGLREAFF. As DNA, the CDR3 is TGTGCCAGCAGTGTTCCGGGACTTCGAGAAGCTTTCTTT.

This clone showed up just a few times. V and J are TRBV6-1 and TRBJ2-7; no clear D gene. CDR3 length: 12 residues. V shed 3 bases and J shed 1 base, with 4 bases lying between them. The germline gives CDR1 MNHNS, CDR2 SASEGT. CDR3 in amino acids: CASSDPSYEQYF. Here the CDR3 DNA reads TGTGCCAGCAGTGACCCTTCCTACGAGCAGTACTTC.

The chain has TRBV5-1 and TRBJ2-1; 7 bases fit TRBD2. CDR3 length equals 16 residues. The junction had 10 bases not matched to a gene; V was cut back by 4 bases and J by 3 bases. The germline gives CDR1 SGHRS, CDR2 YFSETQ. This CDR3 is CASSPVIAGSYNEQFF. In nucleotides, the CDR3 is TGCGCCAGCAGCCCCGTTATAGCGGGTAGCTACAATGAGCAGTTCTTC. The whole variable domain, remainder taken from reference TRBV5-1 and TRBJ2-1, is KAGVTQTPRYLIKTRGQQVTLSCSPISGHRSVSWYQQTPGQGLQFLFEYFSETQRNKGNFPGRFSGRQFSNSRSEMNVSTLELGDSALYLCASSPVIAGSYNEQFFGPGTRLTVL.

CDR3 residues: CASSLLPTGENEQYF. CDR3 nucleotide sequence: TGTGCCAGCAGCTTATTACCGACAGGGGAAAACGAGCAGTACTTC. This chain uses TRBV7-9 with TRBJ2-7, with TRBD1 matching 8 bases. Trimming at V came to 2 bases and at J to 5 bases, leaving 8 bases not matched to a gene. CDR3 length equals 15 residues. Looked up from germline, CDR1 is SEHNR and CDR2 is FQNEAQ (reference sequence).

On this clone itself: This sample also contains other DNA sequences that code for the same CDR3. The J gene is TRBJ1-1, the V gene TRBV6-5, with a tentative D call TRBD1 (5 bases). Germline V gene lookup returns CDR1 MNHEY and CDR2 SVGAGI. V gave up 3 bases and J gave up 4 bases, with 9 bases separating them. The CDR3 length is 13 residues. The CDR3, as DNA: TGTGCCAGCAGTTATGCCGGGGGCACTGAAGCTTTCTTT. Protein sequence: CASSYAGGTEAFF.

The table lists this clone with a few counts. J is TRBJ2-5 and V is TRBV7-9; D is perhaps TRBD1 (5 bases). Gene TRBJ2-7 matches the end of the DNA better, so the J call may be wrong. The CDR3 is 13 residues long. Germline values: CDR1 SEHNR, CDR2 FQNEAQ (reference sequence). CDR3 region: CASSFSGNGEQYF. For the CDR3, the DNA is TGTGCCAGCAGCTTTTCAGGGAACGGCGAGCAGTACTTC.

The chain uses TRBV18 and TRBJ1-4; the D gene is possibly TRBD1 (6 bases). The V gene's germline CDR1 is KGHSH and CDR2 LQKENI. Trimming removed 4 bases at V and 14 bases at J, with 23 bases between. The CDR3 runs 15 residues. The CDR3 nucleotides read TGTGCCAGCTCACTCCTGACAGGATTAATGAAAAGTCTGTTTTTT. Protein product: CASSLLTGLMKSLFF.

This clone was detected only a few times. CDR3 in DNA: TGTGCCAGCAGTAACGGACAGTTTAACTATGGCTACACCTTC. Amino acids: CASSNGQFNYGYTF. This chain connects TRBV6-5 to TRBJ1-2; the D gene is possibly TRBD1 (6 bases). CDR3 length equals 14 residues. CDR1 and CDR2 from the germline V gene are MNHEY and SVGAGI. With 5 bases removed from V and 1 base from J, the gap between germline ends came to 11 bases.

The sample holds a few counts of this clone. The J gene is TRBJ1-1, the V gene TRBV6-1; 10 bases line up with TRBD1. Germline lookup yields CDR1 MNHNS and CDR2 SASEGT. The CDR3 is made up of 15 amino acids. Germline trimming cut 4 bases from V and 2 bases from J; bases unmatched to any gene: 4. The DNA of the CDR3 is TGTGCCAGCAGTGGCCGGGACAGGGGAAACACTGAAGCTTTCTTT. Protein product: CASSGRDRGNTEAFF.

The chain couples TRBV19 to TRBJ2-1; TRBD1 aligns across 9 bases. V lost 9 bases to trimming and J lost 0 bases; unmatched junction nucleotides: 9. CDR3 length: 16 residues. The germline CDR1 and CDR2 sequences are LNHDA and SQIVND (reference sequence). CDR3 bases: TGTGCCAGCCAAACAGGGGGCATGAGCTCCTACAATGAGCAGTTCTTC. This codes for CASQTGGMSSYNEQFF.

The rearrangement joins TRBV19 to TRBJ2-5, with a tentative D call TRBD1 (5 bases). Trimming took off 5 bases at V and 5 bases at J, with 15 bases between the two ends. The CDR3 totals 14 residues. From germline, CDR1 is LNHDA and CDR2 SQIVND (reference sequence). The CDR3 nucleotides read TGTGCCAGTAGTTCGCAGGGTAGTTGGGAGACCCAGTACTTC. It is translated as CASSSQGSWETQYF.

This clone appeared a few times. The genes are TRBV2 and TRBJ1-1; D might be TRBD1 (5 bases). CDR3 length: 10 amino acids. Germline loops: CDR1 SNHLY, CDR2 FYNNEI. V lost 8 bases and J lost 11, with 12 bases in between. The CDR3 sequence is CASVGAWAFF. CDR3 sequence (DNA): TGTGCCAGCGTAGGGGCTTGGGCTTTCTTT.

J is TRBJ2-7 and V is TRBV18, with a weak D call TRBD1 (6 bases). Per germline, CDR1 KGHSH and CDR2 LQKENI. The V end was cut by 0 bases, the J end by 0 bases, with 12 bases between. This CDR3 is built from 16 residues. CDR3 coding DNA: TGTGCCAGCTCACCACCGGGGGCGAGGTCCTCCTACGAGCAGTACTTC. It encodes CASSPPGARSSYEQYF.

V is TRBV19 and J is TRBJ1-4, with TRBD1 as a possible D gene (6 bases). Germline CDR1 and CDR2: LNHDA and SQIVND (reference sequence). The ends were cut back, 10 bases at V and 7 bases at J, with 19 bases in the middle. This CDR3 region has 14 residues. The CDR3 is CATASQGNGEKLFF. CDR3 sequence (DNA): TGTGCCACTGCGAGTCAGGGGAATGGTGAAAAACTGTTTTTT.

As regards this clone: One end of the junction fails to match germline, which may point to a read error. V and J are TRBV7-9 and TRBJ1-4; 7 bases match TRBD1. This CDR3 is built from 12 residues. Looked up from germline, CDR1 is SEHNR and CDR2 is FQNEAQ (reference sequence). Here the CDR3 reads CSSRGGNEKLFF. Here the CDR3 DNA reads TGTTCCAGCAGGGGGGGTAATGAAAAACTGTTTTTT.

The V gene is TRBV19, the J gene TRBJ2-1; 9 nucleotides line up with TRBD1. Germline trimming cut 9 bases from V and 8 bases from J; bases unmatched to any gene: 11. This CDR3 spans 14 amino acids. Germline V lookup: CDR1 LNHDA, CDR2 SQIVND (reference sequence). CDR3 nucleotide sequence: TGTGCCAGCTCCCCCGGACAGGGGATTGATGAGCAGTTCTTC. Amino acid sequence: CASSPGQGIDEQFF.

The V and J genes are TRBV6-5 and TRBJ2-1; TRBD2 is a possible D gene (6 bases). Between the trimmed V and J ends, which lost 2 bases and 7 bases, there was a span of 12 bases. From germline, CDR1 is MNHEY and CDR2 SVGAGI. The CDR3 contains 14 residues. The CDR3: CASSYGAGWNEQFF. DNA for the CDR3: TGTGCCAGCAGTTACGGGGCGGGATGGAATGAGCAGTTCTTC.